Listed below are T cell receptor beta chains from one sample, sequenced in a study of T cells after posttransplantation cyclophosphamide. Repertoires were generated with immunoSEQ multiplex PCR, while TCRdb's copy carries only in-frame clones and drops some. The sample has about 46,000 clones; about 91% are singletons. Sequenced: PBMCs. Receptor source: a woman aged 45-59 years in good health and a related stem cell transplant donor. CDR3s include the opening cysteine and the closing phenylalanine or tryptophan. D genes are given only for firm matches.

CDR3 DNA: TGCGCCAGCAGCTTATCGTCTAGCGGGGGTTACGAGCAGTACTTC; CDR3 protein: CASSLSSSGGYEQYF; V gene: TRBV5-1; J gene: TRBJ2-7; D gene: TRBD2
CDR3 DNA: TGCGCCAGCAGCCAAGATGCCGGGACAGGAGACAATGAGCAGTTCTTC; CDR3 protein: CASSQDAGTGDNEQFF; V gene: TRBV4-1; J gene: TRBJ2-1; D gene: TRBD1
CDR3 DNA: TGTGCCAGCAGCTCACAGGCGTACTCCTACGAGCAGTACTTC; CDR3 protein: CASSSQAYSYEQYF; V gene: TRBV5-8; J gene: TRBJ2-7; D gene: NA
CDR3 DNA: TGTGCCAGCAGCCAAGTAGGACAGGGCCTTTTCTCTGGGGCCAACGTCCTGACTTTC; CDR3 protein: CASSQVGQGLFSGANVLTF; V gene: TRBV4-2; J gene: TRBJ2-6; D gene: TRBD1
CDR3 DNA: TGTGCTAGTGGTTTGGCCAGACAGGTAGCCGGGGAGCTGTTTTTT; CDR3 protein: CASGLARQVAGELFF; V gene: TRBV12-5; J gene: TRBJ2-2; D gene: NA
CDR3 DNA: TGTGCCAGCAGCCTCCCCCTAGCGGGGCTAAATGAGCAGTTCTTC; CDR3 protein: CASSLPLAGLNEQFF; V gene: TRBV6-1; J gene: TRBJ2-1; D gene: TRBD2
CDR3 DNA: TGTGCCACCAGCAGAGGGACAGGGACAGTGGGCGGCTACACCTTC; CDR3 protein: CATSRGTGTVGGYTF; V gene: TRBV15; J gene: TRBJ1-2; D gene: TRBD1
CDR3 DNA: TGTGCCAGTAGTATGAGTACCTTTATAACAGGGGGCGTTTTCGGGGACCAGAGCAATCAGCCCCAGCATTTT; CDR3 protein: CASSMSTFITGGVFGDQSNQPQHF; V gene: TRBV19; J gene: TRBJ1-5; D gene: TRBD1
CDR3 DNA: TGCAGTGCCCTGGACAGGAGCATTCAGTACTTC; CDR3 protein: CSALDRSIQYF; V gene: TRBV20-1; J gene: TRBJ2-4; D gene: TRBD1
CDR3 DNA: TGTGCCAGCAGTGGGGCTCCTGGGGCCAACGTCCTGACTTTC; CDR3 protein: CASSGAPGANVLTF; V gene: TRBV2; J gene: TRBJ2-6; D gene: NA
CDR3 DNA: TGTGCCAGCTCACCAGGAGGACGCGGAACCGGAGCCGGGGAGCTGTTTTTT; CDR3 protein: CASSPGGRGTGAGELFF; V gene: TRBV18; J gene: TRBJ2-2; D gene: NA